This TCR beta chain was retrieved from a study of sequential checkpoint blockade in melanoma. Study overall: Maintenance nivolumab came after either treatment sequence.

V dropped 6 bases and J dropped 6; count of bases not matched to a gene: 9. Per germline, CDR1 SQVTM and CDR2 ANQGSEA. The CDR3 totals 14 residues. Treatment given: randomized to nivolumab then ipilimumab (arm A) or the reverse (arm B). None of the patients previously received DNA-damaging chemotherapy. Repertoires were generated with immunoSEQ multiplex PCR, while TCRdb's copy carries only in-frame clones and drops some. The table shows 15,000 to 20,000 clones, with roughly 72% occurring only once. The chain combines TRBV29-1 with TRBJ2-7, with TRBD1 matching over 12 bases. Material: CD8+ T cells sorted from blood (inferred from file names), obtained from a patient given nivolumab and ipilimumab in sequence. The TCR originated in a human donor with melanoma. CDR3: CSVIPGQGAGEQYF. In nucleotides, the CDR3 is TGCAGCGTGATACCGGGACAGGGGGCGGGCGAGCAGTACTTC.